The sequence of this TCR beta chain was determined in a study of identical twins. At least ten counts were recorded for this clonotype. As yet, its antigen is unknown. Addition of a universal primer site occurred through template switching, and cDNA carried unique molecular identifiers. In TCRdb, the 5' RACE reads were re-called with MiXCR into one record per CDR3 protein. The sample holds some 1,600,000 distinct CDR3 sequences; under 35% are singletons and the top ten take about 0.27%. Whole-study findings and limits: The study drew conclusions from cross-sectional statistical analysis, not from following the same donors. Beta clonotypes that were abundant in cord blood contained fewer insertions, a pattern absent from memory repertoires. Zero-insertion findings could be partly confounded by invariant cells (MAIT and iNKT cells).

Sequenced sample: cord blood. This receptor was identified in a newborn girl in good health.

The CDR3 reads CASSRAGTQYF. The CDR3 DNA reads TGTGCCAGCAGCCGCGCAGGGACCCAGTACTTC. The J gene is TRBJ2-5, the V gene TRBV6-6; unclear D gene. V was clipped by 6 bases and J by 7 bases, with 9 bases between them. CDR3 length: 11 amino acids. Germline CDR1 reads MNHNY; CDR2 reads SVGAGI (reference sequence).